The 6 T cell receptor beta chains in this list originate from one sample, sequenced in a study of radiotherapy plus CTLA-4 blockade in lung cancer. The table came from immunoSEQ multiplex PCR; TCRdb's copy has only in-frame clones and leaves some out. This table holds approximately 48,000 clones, roughly four fifths found once. This sample comprised peripheral blood, obtained from a patient treated with radiotherapy plus ipilimumab. The receptors were gathered from a human donor with non-small cell lung cancer whose response to radiotherapy plus ipilimumab could not be evaluated.

The V and J genes are TRBV21-1 and TRBJ2-2; no DNA check was done on the table's D call, TRBD2. TRBV21-1 is described as a pseudogene. This CDR3 comprises 13 residues. CDR3 DNA: TGTGCCAGCAGCAATCGAGGTCCCGGGGAGCTGTTTTTT. Translated: CASSNRGPGELFF.

Here the CDR3 reads CASQRGIYGYTF. CDR3 DNA: TGTGCCTCCCAAAGGGGGATCTATGGCTACACCTTC. The chain is built from TRBV10-3 and TRBJ1-2; possibly TRBD1 for D (6 bases). The V gene's germline CDR1 is ENHRY and CDR2 SYGVKD. V was cut by 11 bases and J by 4 bases, with 14 bases left in between. CDR3 size: 12 residues.

This chain uses TRBV27 with TRBJ2-2; 7 bases match TRBD2. The CDR3 totals 17 residues. Germline-derived CDR1 and CDR2 are MNHEY and SMNVEV (reference sequence). The trim removed 3 bases at V and 3 bases at J, leaving 10 bases unmatched. DNA for the CDR3: TGTGCCAGCAGTTTGTTCGGGGAAGCGGGGCACACCGGGGAGCTGTTTTTT. Translating gives CASSLFGEAGHTGELFF.

This rearrangement joins TRBV19 to TRBJ2-3; tentatively, D is TRBD1 (7 bases). Germline CDR1 LNHDA, CDR2 SQIVND (reference sequence). The V end lost 0 bases, the J end lost 0 bases, and 19 bases lay between the germline ends. The CDR3 has 19 amino acids. CDR3 protein: CASSIDGLSTGRSTDTQYF. Written as DNA, the CDR3 is TGTGCCAGTAGTATAGATGGACTTTCGACAGGGAGGAGCACAGATACGCAGTATTTT. The variable domain in full, with the rest retrieved from reference TRBV19 and TRBJ2-3, is DGGITQSPKYLFRKEGQNVTLSCEQNLNHDAMYWYRQDPGQGLRLIYYSQIVNDFQKGDIAEGYSVSREKKESFPLTVTSAQKNPTAFYLCASSIDGLSTGRSTDTQYFGPGTRLTVL.

V usage is TRBV15 and J usage is TRBJ2-1; 7 nucleotides line up with TRBD2. V shed 0 bases, J shed 4 bases, and the junction held 3 bases outside the gene matches. The CDR3 spans 15 residues. Germline CDR1 reads LNHNV; CDR2 reads YYDKDF (reference sequence). The CDR3 spells CATSRDLADYNEQFF. CDR3 sequence (DNA): TGTGCCACCAGCAGAGATCTAGCGGATTACAATGAGCAGTTCTTC.

The chain has TRBV21-1 and TRBJ2-7; the table's D call, TRBD1, was not checked against the DNA. TRBV21-1 is deemed a pseudogene. The CDR3 is 17 residues long. CDR3 protein: CASSKGWGTGDSYEQYF. The CDR3, as DNA: TGTGCCAGCAGCAAAGGGTGGGGGACAGGGGACTCCTACGAGCAGTACTTC.